Listed here are 2 T cell receptor beta chains from one sample, sequenced in a study of cytotoxic CD8 clonotypes in ibrutinib-treated CLL. The protocol was immunoSEQ multiplex PCR, while the TCRdb copy is restricted to in-frame clones and leaves out a portion. The sample contains 45,000 to 65,000 clones, 70% to 90% of which appear only once. The sequenced sample was PBMCs, obtained after 24 months of ibrutinib treatment. The origin of the receptors is a human donor with chronic lymphocytic leukemia.

This chain joins TRBV19 and TRBJ2-2, with D unclear. CDR1 is LNHDA, CDR2 SQIVND, per germline (reference sequence). Trimming removed 3 bases at V and 3 bases at J, with 11 bases between. CDR3 length: 15 residues. The CDR3 bases are TGTGCCAGTAGTATCCCCCACAGAGACACCGGGGAGCTGTTTTTT. Encoded protein: CASSIPHRDTGELFF.

The J gene is TRBJ2-3, the V gene TRBV19, with D unresolved. The V gene's germline CDR1 is LNHDA and CDR2 SQIVND (reference sequence). Trimming pared 3 bases from V and 0 bases from J, leaving 10 bases between. The CDR3 runs to 15 residues. The CDR3 coding sequence is TGTGCCAGTAGTATGCGGACCCTGAGCACAGATACGCAGTATTTT. It codes for CASSMRTLSTDTQYF. Drawing the rest from reference TRBV19 and TRBJ2-3, the complete variable domain is DGGITQSPKYLFRKEGQNVTLSCEQNLNHDAMYWYRQDPGQGLRLIYYSQIVNDFQKGDIAEGYSVSREKKESFPLTVTSAQKNPTAFYLCASSMRTLSTDTQYFGPGTRLTVL.